This T cell receptor beta chain was found in a study of blood T cell repertoires in COVID-19. In the study overall: Whether acute or convalescent, the COVID-19 samples came from the United States, Italy and Spain. T cells, B-cell-depleted T cells, or PBMCs provided the cDNA or gDNA that served as material.

In the original processing: Estimation of nucleated cell counts relied on the amplification of reference gene primers. Using immunoSEQ multiplex PCR, the repertoire was profiled, and TCRdb retains in-frame clones only, with some absent. The V and J calls and clone size were taken over from that table, and D and trimming were inferred from the DNA. The table has a few hundred thousand clones, approximately 86% seen once. Germline CDR1 reads MNHEY; CDR2 reads SVGEGT. Trimming removed 1 base from V and 5 bases from J; junction bases left unmatched: 8. The length of the CDR3 is 16 residues. The V and J genes are TRBV6-2 or TRBV6-3 and TRBJ1-1, with 9 bases fitting TRBD1. This clonotype originated in a woman younger than 45 with acute or convalescent COVID-19. Sequencing input: peripheral blood. CDR3 protein: CASSYFRGTGRTEAFF. The CDR3 DNA follows: TGTGCCAGCAGTTACTTCCGCGGGACAGGGAGGACTGAAGCTTTCTTT.